Following are 10 T cell receptor beta chains from one sample sequenced in a study of radiation and T cells in renal cell carcinoma. Produced via immunoSEQ multiplex PCR; TCRdb's table is partial and in-frame only. This table holds fewer than 10,000 clones, roughly 61% found once. This sample's treatment: treatment-naive control, cytoreductive nephrectomy. Sequenced here: tumor tissue, sampled from a patient whose treatment was nephrectomy without radiotherapy. The receptors originated from a woman in her seventies with renal cell carcinoma.

This clone was found a few times. J is TRBJ1-2 and V is TRBV19; D is uncertain. Looked up from germline, CDR1 is LNHDA and CDR2 is SQIVND (reference sequence). The CDR3 length is 14 residues. With 5 bases removed from V and 8 bases from J, the gap between germline ends came to 18 bases. The CDR3 bases are TGTGCCAGTAGTCCGCCTGGGCAAATGAAGGGCTACACCTTC. Its protein is CASSPPGQMKGYTF.

The V gene is TRBV5-1, the J gene TRBJ2-7, with TRBD1 matching over 12 bases. The CDR3 is 14 residues long. The germline V gene has CDR1 SGHRS and CDR2 YFSETQ. J lost 4 bases, V lost 4 bases, and 3 bases had no gene match. The CDR3 nucleotides read TGCGCCAGCAGCCCGGGACAGGGGGCATACGAGCAGTACTTC. The encoded protein is CASSPGQGAYEQYF.

V and J are TRBV4-3 and TRBJ1-5; 8 bases map to TRBD1. The V and J ends lost 4 bases and 7 bases, in that order; junction bases with no gene match: 9. There are 15 residues in the CDR3. The germline CDR1 and CDR2 sequences are LGHNA and YSLEER. CDR3 in amino acids: CASSRDRGGGQPQHF. CDR3 nucleotide sequence: TGCGCCAGCAGCCGAGACAGGGGAGGCGGGCAGCCCCAGCATTTT.

CDR3 nucleotides: TGTGCCAGCAGTAGTACTAGCGGGGGTATCGGGGTAGATGAGCAGTTCTTC. Its protein is CASSSTSGGIGVDEQFF. The V call is TRBV2, the J call TRBJ2-1; TRBD2 aligns across 11 bases. The CDR3 covers 17 residues. Trimming at V came to 5 bases and at J to 8 bases, leaving 14 bases not matched to a gene. In germline, CDR1 is SNHLY, CDR2 FYNNEI.

A note on this clone: Different DNA sequences within this sample yield the same CDR3. The chain uses TRBV7-9 and TRBJ1-1; D is undetermined. Germline values: CDR1 SEHNR, CDR2 FQNEAQ (reference sequence). Trimming cost V 5 bases and J 1 base, with 11 bases left between them. CDR3 length equals 14 residues. The CDR3: CASSLMDGNTEAFF. The CDR3 DNA sequence: TGTGCCAGCAGCCTGATGGACGGGAACACTGAAGCTTTCTTT.

The V and J genes are TRBV5-8 and TRBJ2-3; unclear D gene. Germline lookup yields CDR1 SGHTS and CDR2 YDEGEE. CDR3 length equals 14 residues. Trimming took 2 bases from V and 1 from J, leaving 8 bases between them. The CDR3 region is CASSFGSGTDTQYF. CDR3 DNA: TGTGCCAGCAGCTTCGGGTCAGGCACAGATACGCAGTATTTT.

The chain has TRBV27 and TRBJ1-2; the match to TRBD1 covers 7 bases. J was trimmed by 4 bases and V by 3 bases; bases with no gene match: 2. CDR3 length: 13 amino acids. The germline CDR1 and CDR2 sequences are MNHEY and SMNVEV (reference sequence). The CDR3 here is CASSFPGGYGYTF. CDR3 bases: TGTGCCAGCAGTTTTCCAGGGGGCTATGGCTACACCTTC.

This clone was detected only a few times. The genes are TRBV18 and TRBJ1-2; TRBD1 matches at 10 bases. There are 16 residues in the CDR3. The J segment lost 10 bases and the V segment lost 5 bases, leaving 16 bases of the junction unmatched. The germline V gene has CDR1 KGHSH and CDR2 LQKENI. The CDR3 sequence is CASSTQMPGTGVDYTF. CDR3 DNA: TGTGCCAGCTCAACACAAATGCCGGGGACAGGGGTAGACTACACCTTC.

CDR3 bases: TGTGCCAGCAGTTCAGGGGTAGAGGGCAATCAGCCCCAGCATTTT. Translating it yields CASSSGVEGNQPQHF. The J gene is TRBJ1-5, the V gene TRBV6-1; perhaps TRBD1 as D (6 bases). Between the trimmed V and J ends, which lost 5 bases and 2 bases, there was a span of 13 bases. This CDR3 spans 15 amino acids. Germline CDR1 and CDR2: MNHNS and SASEGT.

This chain uses TRBV29-1 with TRBJ2-7, with TRBD1 matching over 8 bases. Germline CDR1 and CDR2: SQVTM and ANQGSEA. The CDR3 length is 15 residues. The junction had 17 bases not matched to a gene; V was cut back by 7 bases and J by 6 bases. The CDR3, as DNA: TGCAGCGCATACGGGGTTTGGCGGACAGGGCCCGAGCAGTACTTC. Its translation is CSAYGVWRTGPEQYF.